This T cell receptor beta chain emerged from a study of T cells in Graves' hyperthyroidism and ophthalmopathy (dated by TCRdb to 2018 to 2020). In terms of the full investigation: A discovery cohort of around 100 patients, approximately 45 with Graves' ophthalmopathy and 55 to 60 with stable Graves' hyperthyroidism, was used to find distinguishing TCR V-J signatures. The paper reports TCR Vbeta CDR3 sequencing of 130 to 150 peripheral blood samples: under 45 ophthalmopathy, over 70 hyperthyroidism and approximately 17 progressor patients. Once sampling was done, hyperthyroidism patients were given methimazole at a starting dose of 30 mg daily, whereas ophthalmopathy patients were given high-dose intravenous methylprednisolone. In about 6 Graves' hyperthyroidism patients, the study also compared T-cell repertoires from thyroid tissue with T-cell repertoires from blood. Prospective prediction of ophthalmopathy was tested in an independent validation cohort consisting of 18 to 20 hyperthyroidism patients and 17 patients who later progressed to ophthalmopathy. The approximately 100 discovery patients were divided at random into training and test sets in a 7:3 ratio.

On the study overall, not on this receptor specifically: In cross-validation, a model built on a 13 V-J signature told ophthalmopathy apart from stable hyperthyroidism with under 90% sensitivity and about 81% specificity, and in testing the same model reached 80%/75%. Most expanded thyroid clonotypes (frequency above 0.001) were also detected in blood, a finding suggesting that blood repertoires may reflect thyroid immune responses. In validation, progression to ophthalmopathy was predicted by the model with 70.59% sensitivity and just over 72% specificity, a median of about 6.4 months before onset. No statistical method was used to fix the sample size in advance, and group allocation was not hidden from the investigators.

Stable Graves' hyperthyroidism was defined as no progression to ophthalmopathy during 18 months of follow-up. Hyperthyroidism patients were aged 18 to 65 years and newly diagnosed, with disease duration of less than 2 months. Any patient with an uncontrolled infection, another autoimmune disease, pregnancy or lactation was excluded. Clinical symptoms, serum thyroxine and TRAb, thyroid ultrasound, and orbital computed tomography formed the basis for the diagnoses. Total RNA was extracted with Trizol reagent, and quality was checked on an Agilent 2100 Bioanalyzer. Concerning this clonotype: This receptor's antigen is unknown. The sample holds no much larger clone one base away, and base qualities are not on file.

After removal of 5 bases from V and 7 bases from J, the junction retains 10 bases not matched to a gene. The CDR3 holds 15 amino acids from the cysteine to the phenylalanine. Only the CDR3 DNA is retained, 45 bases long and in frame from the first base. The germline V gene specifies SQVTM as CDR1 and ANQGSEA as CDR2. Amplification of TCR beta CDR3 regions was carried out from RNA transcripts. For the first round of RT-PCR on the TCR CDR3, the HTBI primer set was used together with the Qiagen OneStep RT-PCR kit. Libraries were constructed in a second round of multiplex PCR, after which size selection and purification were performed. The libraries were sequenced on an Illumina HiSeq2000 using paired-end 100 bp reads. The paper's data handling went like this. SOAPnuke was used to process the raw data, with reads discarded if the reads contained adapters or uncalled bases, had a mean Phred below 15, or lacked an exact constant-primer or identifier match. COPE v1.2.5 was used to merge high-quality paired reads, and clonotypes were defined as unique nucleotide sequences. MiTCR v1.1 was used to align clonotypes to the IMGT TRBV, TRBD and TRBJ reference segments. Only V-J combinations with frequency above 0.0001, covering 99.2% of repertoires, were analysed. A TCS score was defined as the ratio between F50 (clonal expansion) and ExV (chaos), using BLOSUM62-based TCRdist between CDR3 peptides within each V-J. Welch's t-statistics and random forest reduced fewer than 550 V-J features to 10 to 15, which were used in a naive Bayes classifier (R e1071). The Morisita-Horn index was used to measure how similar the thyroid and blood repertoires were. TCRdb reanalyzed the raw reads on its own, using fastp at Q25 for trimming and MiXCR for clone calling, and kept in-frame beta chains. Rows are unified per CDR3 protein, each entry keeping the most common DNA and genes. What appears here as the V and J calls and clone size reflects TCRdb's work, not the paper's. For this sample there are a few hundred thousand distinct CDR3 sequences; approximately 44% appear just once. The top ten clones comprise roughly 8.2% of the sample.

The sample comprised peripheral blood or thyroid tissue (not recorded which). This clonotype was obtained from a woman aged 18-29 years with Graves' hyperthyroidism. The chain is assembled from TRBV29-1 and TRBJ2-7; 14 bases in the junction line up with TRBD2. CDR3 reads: CSVPRTSGRYNEQYF. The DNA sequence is TGCAGCGTTCCCAGGACTAGCGGGAGGTACAATGAGCAGTACTTC.